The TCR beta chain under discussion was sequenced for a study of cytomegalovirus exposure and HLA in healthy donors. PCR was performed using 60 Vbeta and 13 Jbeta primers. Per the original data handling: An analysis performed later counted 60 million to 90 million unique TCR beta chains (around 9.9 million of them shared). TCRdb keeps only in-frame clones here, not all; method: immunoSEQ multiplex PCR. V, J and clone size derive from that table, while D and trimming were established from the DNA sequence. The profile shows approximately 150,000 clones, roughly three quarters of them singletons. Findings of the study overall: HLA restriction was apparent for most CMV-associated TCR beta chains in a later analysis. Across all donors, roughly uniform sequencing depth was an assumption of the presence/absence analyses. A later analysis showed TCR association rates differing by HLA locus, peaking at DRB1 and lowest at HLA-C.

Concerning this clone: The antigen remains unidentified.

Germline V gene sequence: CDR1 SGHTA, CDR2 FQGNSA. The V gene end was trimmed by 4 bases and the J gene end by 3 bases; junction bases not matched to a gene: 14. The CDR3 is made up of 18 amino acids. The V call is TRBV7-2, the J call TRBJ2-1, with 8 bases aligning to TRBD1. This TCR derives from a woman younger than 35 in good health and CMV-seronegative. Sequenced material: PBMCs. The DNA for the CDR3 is TGTGCCAGCAGCTCAGATTTTAGGTCGGACAGGGACTACAATGAGCAGTTCTTC. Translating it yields CASSSDFRSDRDYNEQFF.